This record looks at one TCR beta chain sequence and its context. Its matching antigen is unknown. Looked up from germline, CDR1 is SQVTM and CDR2 is ANQGSEA. CDR3 size: 11 residues. The V end lost 7 bases, the J end lost 5 bases, and 10 bases lay between the germline ends. Unique molecular identifiers featured in each of the TCR beta cDNA libraries. Approximately 0.5 million cDNA molecules were recovered from an input of about 1 to 10 million T cells. TCRdb called the PCR reads again in MiXCR, with one record for every CDR3 protein. The sample has 740,000 or so distinct CDR3 sequences; around 50% are singletons. The sample is drawn from a study of post-analysis software for immune sequencing data. Findings and limits, study-wide: Five or six TRBV segments, TRBV5-6, TRBV5-1 and TRBV20-1 among them, were found more frequent in patients than controls. Among multiple sclerosis patients, normalized Chao1 diversity was significantly below that of controls.

This chain connects TRBV29-1 to TRBJ2-3, with D unclear. The sequence came from a girl under 18 with multiple sclerosis. Sequencing input: blood. The CDR3 loop is CSAGSGDTQYF. CDR3 DNA: TGCAGCGCTGGATCCGGAGATACGCAGTATTTT.